Presented here are 8 T cell receptor beta chains from one specimen sequenced in a study of vaccination effects on CD4 cells after COVID-19. These receptors are not linked to any known antigen. Using immunoSEQ multiplex PCR, the repertoire was profiled, and TCRdb retains in-frame clones only, with some absent. The data contain approximately 19,000 clones, 70% to 80% of them singletons. Before any sequencing was done, the ViraFEST assay used viral peptide pools to expand antigen-specific CD4+ T cells. Subsequent to a culture period of 10 days, CD4+ T cells were isolated. By PCR, the person was confirmed to have had SARS-CoV-2 infection between March and December 2020. This specimen consisted of CD4+ T cells from PBMCs cultured with a peptide pool, obtained before COVID-19 vaccination. These receptors were collected from a human donor who had a prior SARS-CoV-2 infection.

This chain connects TRBV7-9 to TRBJ1-1; the match to TRBD1 covers 8 bases. This CDR3 region has 14 residues. Per germline, CDR1 SEHNR and CDR2 FQNEAQ (reference sequence). V dropped 5 bases and J dropped 4; count of bases not matched to a gene: 6. For the CDR3, the DNA is TGTGCCAGCAGCACGCAGACAGGGGCCACTGAAGCTTTCTTT. It codes for CASSTQTGATEAFF.

This clone was seen more than once but under ten times. The chain employs TRBV6-5 and TRBJ1-1; 7 nucleotides agree with TRBD1. Germline V gene lookup returns CDR1 MNHEY and CDR2 SVGAGI. Unmatched junction bases numbered 4, after V lost 6 bases and J lost 0 bases. The CDR3 is 14 amino acids. The CDR3 DNA reads as TGTGCCAGCAGCCCAGGGGGTTTGAACACTGAAGCTTTCTTT. This sequence encodes CASSPGGLNTEAFF.

The CDR3 spells CASSPTIRAGYTF. CDR3 coding DNA: TGTGCCAGCAGCCCAACCATCAGGGCGGGCTACACCTTC. This rearrangement joins TRBV11-2 to TRBJ1-2, with D possibly TRBD1 on 5 matching bases. Germline V lookup: CDR1 SGHAT, CDR2 FQNNGV. There are 13 residues in the CDR3. V was shortened by 5 bases and J by 8 bases, with 15 bases between the two germline ends.

This chain uses TRBV19 with TRBJ1-3; no clear D gene. Per the germline V gene, CDR1 is LNHDA and CDR2 is SQIVND (reference sequence). The V gene lost 5 bases and the J gene lost 0 bases, with 14 bases spanning the gap. CDR3 length: 16 residues. As DNA, the CDR3 is TGTGCCAGTAGTTCCTTACAGTTAGCCTCTGGAAACACCATATATTTT. Encoded protein: CASSSLQLASGNTIYF.

This clone is a singleton in its sample. The rearrangement uses TRBV3-1 (or the pseudogene TRBV3-2) and TRBJ2-7; 9 bases are shared with TRBD1. V shed 3 bases, J shed 3 bases, and the junction held 3 bases outside the gene matches. Germline CDR1 is LGHDT and CDR2 is YNNKEL (reference sequence). The length of the CDR3 is 14 residues. As DNA, the CDR3 is TGTGCCAGCAGCCAGGGGACAGGGATCTACGAGCAGTACTTC. Its protein is CASSQGTGIYEQYF.

The chain couples TRBV15 to TRBJ1-2; D gene unclear. CDR3 length: 14 amino acids. V was pared by 0 bases and J by 4 bases, with 9 bases between. Germline CDR1 reads LNHNV; CDR2 reads YYDKDF (reference sequence). For the CDR3, the DNA is TGTGCCACCAGCAGAGAAAAGGGTGGCTATGGCTACACCTTC. This codes for CATSREKGGYGYTF.

CDR3 loop: CASISKRSPTDTQYF. The CDR3 nucleotides read TGTGCCAGCATCAGTAAAAGGAGTCCCACAGATACGCAGTATTTT. The rearrangement joins TRBV7-2 to TRBJ2-3; D gene unclear. This CDR3 comprises 15 residues. V was shortened by 7 bases and J by 2 bases, with 16 bases between the two germline ends. CDR1 and CDR2 from the germline V gene are SGHTA and FQGNSA.

The chain is built from TRBV6-5 and TRBJ1-4, with D hard to call. V shed 7 bases and J shed 5 bases, with 11 bases lying between them. The CDR3 consists of 13 residues. Germline values: CDR1 MNHEY, CDR2 SVGAGI. The DNA for the CDR3 is TGTGCCAGCATTCGGGCGCCAAATGAAAAACTGTTTTTT. It codes for CASIRAPNEKLFF.